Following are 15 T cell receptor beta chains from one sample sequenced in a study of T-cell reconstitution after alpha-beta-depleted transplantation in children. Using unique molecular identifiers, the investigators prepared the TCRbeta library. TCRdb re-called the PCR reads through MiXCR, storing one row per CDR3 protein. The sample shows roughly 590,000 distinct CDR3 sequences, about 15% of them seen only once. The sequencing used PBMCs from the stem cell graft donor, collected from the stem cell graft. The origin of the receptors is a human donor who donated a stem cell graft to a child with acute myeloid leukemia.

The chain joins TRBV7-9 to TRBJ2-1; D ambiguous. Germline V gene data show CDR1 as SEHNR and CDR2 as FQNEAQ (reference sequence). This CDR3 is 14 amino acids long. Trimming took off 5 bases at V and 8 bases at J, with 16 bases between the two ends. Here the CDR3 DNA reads TGTGCCAGCAGCCGCCCCGAGGTAAATGATGAGCAGTTCTTC. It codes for CASSRPEVNDEQFF.

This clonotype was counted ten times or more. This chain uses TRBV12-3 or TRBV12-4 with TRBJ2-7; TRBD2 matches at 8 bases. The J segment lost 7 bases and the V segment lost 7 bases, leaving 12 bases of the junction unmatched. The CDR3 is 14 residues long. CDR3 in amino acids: CASTPGLSGGEQYF. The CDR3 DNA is TGTGCCAGCACCCCGGGGTTAAGCGGGGGAGAGCAGTACTTC.

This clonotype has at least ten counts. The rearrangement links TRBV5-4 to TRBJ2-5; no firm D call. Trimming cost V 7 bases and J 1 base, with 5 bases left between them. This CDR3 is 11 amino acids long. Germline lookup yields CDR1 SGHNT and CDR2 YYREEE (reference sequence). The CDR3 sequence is CASGTQETQYF. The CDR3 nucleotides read TGTGCCAGCGGTACCCAAGAGACCCAGTACTTC.

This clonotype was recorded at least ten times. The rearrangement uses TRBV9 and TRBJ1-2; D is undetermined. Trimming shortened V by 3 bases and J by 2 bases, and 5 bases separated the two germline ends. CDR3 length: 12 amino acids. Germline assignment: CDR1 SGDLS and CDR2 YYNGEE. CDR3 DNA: TGTGCCAGCAGCGCGATCAACTATGGCTACACCTTC. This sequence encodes CASSAINYGYTF.

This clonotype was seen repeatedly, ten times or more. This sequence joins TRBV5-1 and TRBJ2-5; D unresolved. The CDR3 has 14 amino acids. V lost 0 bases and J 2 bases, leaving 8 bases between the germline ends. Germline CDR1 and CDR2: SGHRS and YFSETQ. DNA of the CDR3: TGCGCCAGCAGCTTGGACCTTCTTCAAGAGACCCAGTACTTC. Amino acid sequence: CASSLDLLQETQYF.

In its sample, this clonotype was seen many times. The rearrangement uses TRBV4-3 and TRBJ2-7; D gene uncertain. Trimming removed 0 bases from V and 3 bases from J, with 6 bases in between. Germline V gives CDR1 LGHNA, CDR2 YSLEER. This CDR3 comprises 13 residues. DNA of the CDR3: TGCGCCAGCAGCCAAGAACGGGTCTACGAGCAGTACTTC. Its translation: CASSQERVYEQYF.

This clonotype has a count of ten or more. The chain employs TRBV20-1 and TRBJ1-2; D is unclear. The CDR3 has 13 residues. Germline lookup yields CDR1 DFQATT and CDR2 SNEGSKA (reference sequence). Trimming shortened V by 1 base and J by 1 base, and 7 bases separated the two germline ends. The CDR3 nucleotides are TGCAGTGCTAGAGGCAGCGTTAACTATGGCTACACCTTC. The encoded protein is CSARGSVNYGYTF.

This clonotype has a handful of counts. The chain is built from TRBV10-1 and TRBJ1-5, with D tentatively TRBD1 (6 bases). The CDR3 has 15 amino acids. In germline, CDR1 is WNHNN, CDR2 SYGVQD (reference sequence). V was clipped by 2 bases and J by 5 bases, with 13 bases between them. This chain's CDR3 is CASSEGGGGYQPQHF. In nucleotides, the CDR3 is TGCGCCAGCAGTGAGGGGGGAGGGGGTTATCAGCCCCAGCATTTT.

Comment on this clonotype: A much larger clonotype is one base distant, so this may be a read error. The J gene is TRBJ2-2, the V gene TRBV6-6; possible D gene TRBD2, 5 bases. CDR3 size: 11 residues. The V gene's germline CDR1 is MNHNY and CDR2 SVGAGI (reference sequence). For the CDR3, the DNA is TGTGCCAGCAGTTACGGGGTGGAGGTGTTTTTT. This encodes CASSYGVEVFF.

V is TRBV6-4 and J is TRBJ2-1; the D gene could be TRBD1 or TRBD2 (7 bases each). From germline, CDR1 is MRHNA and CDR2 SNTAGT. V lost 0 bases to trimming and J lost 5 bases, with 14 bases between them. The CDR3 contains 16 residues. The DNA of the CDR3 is TGTGCCAGCAGTGACTCGCGGCAGGGGGGGAACAATGAGCAGTTCTTC. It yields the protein CASSDSRQGGNNEQFF.

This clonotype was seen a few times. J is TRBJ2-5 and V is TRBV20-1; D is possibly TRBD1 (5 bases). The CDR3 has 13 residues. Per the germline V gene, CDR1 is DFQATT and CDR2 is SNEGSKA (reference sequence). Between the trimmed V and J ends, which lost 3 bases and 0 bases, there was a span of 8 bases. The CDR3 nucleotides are TGCAGTGCTAGGCCAGGGTACCAAGAGACCCAGTACTTC. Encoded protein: CSARPGYQETQYF.

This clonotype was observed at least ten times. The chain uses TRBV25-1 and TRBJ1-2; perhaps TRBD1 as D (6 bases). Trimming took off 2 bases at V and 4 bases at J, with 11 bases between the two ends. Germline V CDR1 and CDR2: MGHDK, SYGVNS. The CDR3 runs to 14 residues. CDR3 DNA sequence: TGTGCCAGCAGTGAAAGGGGAGGGGGCTATGGCTACACCTTC. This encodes CASSERGGGYGYTF.

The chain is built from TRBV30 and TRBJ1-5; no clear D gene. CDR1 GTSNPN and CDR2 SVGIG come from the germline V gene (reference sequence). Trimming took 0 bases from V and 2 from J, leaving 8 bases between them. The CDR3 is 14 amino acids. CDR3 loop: CAWSVRLGNQPQHF. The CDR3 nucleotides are TGTGCCTGGAGTGTACGTCTCGGCAATCAGCCCCAGCATTTT.

The CDR3 DNA is TGTGCCAGCTTGGGGACCTCAATCAATGAGCAGTTCTTC. Protein sequence: CASLGTSINEQFF. V and J are TRBV3-1 and TRBJ2-1, with D tentatively TRBD1 or TRBD2 (5 bases each). V dropped 8 bases and J dropped 6 bases, with 14 bases sitting between them. Germline CDR1 LGHDT, CDR2 YNNKEL (reference sequence). This CDR3 has 13 residues.

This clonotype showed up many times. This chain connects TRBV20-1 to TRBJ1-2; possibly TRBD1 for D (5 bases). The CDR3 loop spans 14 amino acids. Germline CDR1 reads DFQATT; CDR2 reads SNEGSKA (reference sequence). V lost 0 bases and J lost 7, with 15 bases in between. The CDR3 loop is CSARDQGAGSGYTF. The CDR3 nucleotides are TGCAGTGCTAGAGATCAGGGAGCTGGGAGTGGCTACACCTTC.